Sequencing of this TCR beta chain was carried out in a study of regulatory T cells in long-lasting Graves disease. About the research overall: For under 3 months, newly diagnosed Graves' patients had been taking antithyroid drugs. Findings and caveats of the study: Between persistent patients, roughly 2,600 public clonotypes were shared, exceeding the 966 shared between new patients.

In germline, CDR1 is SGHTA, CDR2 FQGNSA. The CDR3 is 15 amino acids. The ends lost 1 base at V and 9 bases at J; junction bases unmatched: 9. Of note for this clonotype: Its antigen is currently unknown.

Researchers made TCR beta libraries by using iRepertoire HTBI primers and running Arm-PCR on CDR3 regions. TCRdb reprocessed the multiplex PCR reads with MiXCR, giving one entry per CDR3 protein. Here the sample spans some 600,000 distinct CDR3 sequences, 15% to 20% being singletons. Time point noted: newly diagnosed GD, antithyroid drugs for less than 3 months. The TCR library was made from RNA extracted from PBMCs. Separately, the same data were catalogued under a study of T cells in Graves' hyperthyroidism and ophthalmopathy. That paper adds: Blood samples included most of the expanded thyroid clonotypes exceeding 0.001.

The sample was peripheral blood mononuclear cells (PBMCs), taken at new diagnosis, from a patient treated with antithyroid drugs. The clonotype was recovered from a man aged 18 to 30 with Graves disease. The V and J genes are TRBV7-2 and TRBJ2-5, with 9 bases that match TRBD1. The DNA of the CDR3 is TGTGCCAGCAGCTTAGACTCGACAGGGGGTAGGGCCCAGTACTTC. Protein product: CASSLDSTGGRAQYF.